The rows below give T cell receptor beta chains drawn from one sample of a study of cytomegalovirus exposure and HLA in healthy donors. The table came from immunoSEQ multiplex PCR; TCRdb's copy has only in-frame clones and leaves some out. The sample carries 68,000 or so clones, 70% to 90% recorded once. Sequenced sample: PBMCs. All receptors derive from a woman under 30 in good health and CMV-seronegative. Each CDR3 is given with its conserved first and last residue. The D gene is left open where the match is weak. The size field is filled for only some rows; it gives once, few, many or a size class.

cdr3_nt cdr3_aa d_call v_call clone_size j_call
TGTGCCAGTAGCCACCCCCGGGCATCGGGACTAGCGGGTATGGGGGACAATGAGCAGTTCTTC CASSHPRASGLAGMGDNEQFF TRBD2 TRBV19 NA TRBJ2-1
TGTGCCAGCAGCCTTCAAGGGGCGAGCAATCAGCCCCAGCATTTT CASSLQGASNQPQHF NA TRBV4-2 NA TRBJ1-5
TGCGCCAGCAGCCAAGAGGCGAGACAGGGTTTCTACGAGCAGTACTTC CASSQEARQGFYEQYF TRBD1 TRBV4-1 NA TRBJ2-7
TGTGCCAGCAGGCAAACAGGGGTGGGTGAGCAGTTCTTC CASRQTGVGEQFF TRBD1 TRBV5-4 NA TRBJ2-1
TGTGCCTCCAACGCGAGGGCTGAAGCTTTCTTT CASNARAEAFF NA TRBV28 NA TRBJ1-1
TGCGCCAGCAGTGAGTCAAGCGGGGGGCGAACCGGGGAGCTGTTTTTT CASSESSGGRTGELFF TRBD2 TRBV10-1 NA TRBJ2-2
TGTGCCAGCAGAGCTCAGGGAGGGGACACTGAAGCTTTCTTT CASRAQGGDTEAFF NA TRBV5-6 NA TRBJ1-1
TGCGCCAGCAGTGAGTCGAGGGTCTCGTCAGGGGGGGAGACCCAGTACTTC CASSESRVSSGGETQYF NA TRBV10-1 NA TRBJ2-5
TGTGCCAGCAGTGAAGGAGGTGCAGGGGCGAACACTGAAGCTTTCTTT CASSEGGAGANTEAFF NA TRBV2 NA TRBJ1-1
TGTGCCAGCAGTTACAGTTCGGCGGCTAATCAGCCCCAGCATTTT CASSYSSAANQPQHF NA TRBV6-5 NA TRBJ1-5
TGTGCCAGCAGCTTAGGGGCGTACGAGCAGTACTTC CASSLGAYEQYF NA TRBV7-2 NA TRBJ2-7
TGTGCCAGCAGCCCGGCGCGGGGGGAGCAAGAGACCCAGTACTTC CASSPARGEQETQYF TRBD2 TRBV7-9 once TRBJ2-5
TGTGCCAGTAGTCCCGCCCTCTACAGGGGAAATGAAAAACTGTTTTTT CASSPALYRGNEKLFF TRBD1 TRBV19 NA TRBJ1-4
TGTGCCAGCAGCTTGGCCGGTAGCGCCTACGAGCAGTACTTC CASSLAGSAYEQYF NA TRBV5-6 once TRBJ2-7
TGTGCCATCGGGGGGGGACAGGGACATCAGCCCCAGCATTTT CAIGGGQGHQPQHF TRBD1 TRBV28 NA TRBJ1-5
TGTGCCAGCTCACCATACGCCCTTGCGGGAGAATTAGCCGGGGAGCTGTTTTTT CASSPYALAGELAGELFF TRBD2 TRBV18 NA TRBJ2-2
TGTGCCAGCAGTTTTACCGGACAGGGCAACTACGAGCAGTACTTC CASSFTGQGNYEQYF TRBD1 TRBV27 NA TRBJ2-7
TGTGCCAGTAGTGCCCCACTAGCGGGAGCGGGATCCTACAATGAGCAGTTCTTC CASSAPLAGAGSYNEQFF TRBD2 TRBV19 NA TRBJ2-1
TGTGCCAGCAGTTACTCTACGAGACAGGGCTACAATGAGCAGTTCTTC CASSYSTRQGYNEQFF TRBD1 TRBV6-6 NA TRBJ2-1
TGTGCCAGCAGCTTGGACAGGAACAATGAGCAGTTCTTC CASSLDRNNEQFF NA TRBV5-8 NA TRBJ2-1
TGTGCCATCAGTCAGGGAACTAACTATGGCTACACCTTC CAISQGTNYGYTF NA TRBV10-3 NA TRBJ1-2
TGTGCCAGCAGCGGAACCGGACAGGGGGTGAACACTGAAGCTTTCTTT CASSGTGQGVNTEAFF TRBD1 TRBV9 once TRBJ1-1
TGTGCCAGCAGCCGTCCGGTAGGCGGGGTCGGCACAGATACGCAGTATTTT CASSRPVGGVGTDTQYF NA TRBV11-1 NA TRBJ2-3
TGTGCCAGCTCCAGTCGCTACAATGAGCAGTTCTTC CASSSRYNEQFF NA TRBV27 NA TRBJ2-1
TGTGCCAGCAGTTTAAGGGCTAGCGGGGGCAGCACAGATACGCAGTATTTT CASSLRASGGSTDTQYF TRBD2 TRBV27 NA TRBJ2-3
TGTGCCAGCAGCCCAGGGACTAGCGGGAGAGGGAACATTCAGTACTTC CASSPGTSGRGNIQYF TRBD2 TRBV7-2 NA TRBJ2-4
TGTGCCAGCACGGGACTGAATACCTACGAGCAGTACTTC CASTGLNTYEQYF NA TRBV6-1 NA TRBJ2-7
TGCGCCAGCAGCTCGGGACAGGAAAATTCACCCCTCCACTTT CASSSGQENSPLHF TRBD1 TRBV5-1 NA TRBJ1-6
TGCGCCAGCAGCTTATTAAGCGGGAGTGGCCACGAGCAGTACTTC CASSLLSGSGHEQYF TRBD2 TRBV5-1 NA TRBJ2-7
TGTGCCTGGACTACAGGCTCGCCGGAGCAGTACTTC CAWTTGSPEQYF NA TRBV30 NA TRBJ2-7
TGTGCCAGCAGTGAAGTAGGCGGGGCCTACGAGCAGTACTTC CASSEVGGAYEQYF NA TRBV6-1 NA TRBJ2-7
TGTGCCAGCAGCCCCCTGCTAGAAACGTCTTACGAGCAGTACTTC CASSPLLETSYEQYF NA TRBV28 NA TRBJ2-7
TGTGCCATCAGTGCAGGACAGGACACAGATACGCAGTATTTT CAISAGQDTDTQYF TRBD1 TRBV10-3 NA TRBJ2-3
TGTGCCAGCAGCGTAAGACAGTCGAACACCGGGGAGCTGTTTTTT CASSVRQSNTGELFF NA TRBV9 NA TRBJ2-2
TGTGCCAGCAGTGTGGGACTCCAGGCCCAGTACTTC CASSVGLQAQYF NA TRBV2 NA TRBJ2-5
TGCAGTGCGGGCGGGGAAGAGACCCAGTACTTC CSAGGEETQYF NA TRBV20-1 NA TRBJ2-5
TGTGCCAGCAGCCTGGGCGAGAACTATGGCTACACCTTC CASSLGENYGYTF NA TRBV27 NA TRBJ1-2
TGTGCCAGCAGCGTAGGAGCTAGCGGGAGCGGAGATACGCAGTATTTT CASSVGASGSGDTQYF TRBD2 TRBV9 NA TRBJ2-3
TGTGCCAGCATGGGGGCAGGGGGCGCCGGCTATGGCTACACCTTC CASMGAGGAGYGYTF TRBD1 TRBV28 once TRBJ1-2
TGTGCCAGTAGTTTCGGGACAGGGGGGACCGATAAGAGAGGTTACAATGAGCAGTTCTTC CASSFGTGGTDKRGYNEQFF TRBD1 TRBV19 NA TRBJ2-1
TGTGCCAGCTCGACAGGGGCTGGTCAGCCCCAGCATTTT CASSTGAGQPQHF TRBD1 TRBV18 NA TRBJ1-5
TGTGCCATCACGGACAGGAACACTGAAGCTTTCTTT CAITDRNTEAFF NA TRBV10-3 NA TRBJ1-1
TGTGCCGGAAGACAGGAATTAAATCAGCCCCAGCATTTT CAGRQELNQPQHF NA TRBV2 once TRBJ1-5
TGTGCCACCAAGGGACAGGGGGCGGGAGGCTACACCTTC CATKGQGAGGYTF TRBD1 TRBV30 NA TRBJ1-2
TGTGCCAGTAGTGTGGGACTCCGAAATGAAAAACTGTTTTTT CASSVGLRNEKLFF NA TRBV19 NA TRBJ1-4
TGTGCCAGCAGCTTGGGACAGATACACAATGAGCAGTTCTTC CASSLGQIHNEQFF TRBD1 TRBV28 once TRBJ2-1
TGTGCCAGCAGCCCAAGCAACCTAGCGGGAGTCAAAAACATTCAGTACTTC CASSPSNLAGVKNIQYF TRBD2 TRBV7-9 NA TRBJ2-4
TGTGCCAGCAGCGAAGGAACCAGGGGGCGAATCAAAAACATTCAGTACTTC CASSEGTRGRIKNIQYF TRBD1 TRBV7-9 NA TRBJ2-4
TGTGCCAGCAGCCCGGGACTCTCTCGCGAGCAGTACTTC CASSPGLSREQYF NA TRBV7-2 NA TRBJ2-7
TGTGCCAGCAGCTTTTCCCAGGGCGCCTACGAGCAGTACTTC CASSFSQGAYEQYF NA TRBV5-5 NA TRBJ2-7
TGTGCCAGCAGTTCCCCGGGTAGCGGGACTTTCTCTGGGGCCAACGTCCTGACTTTC CASSSPGSGTFSGANVLTF TRBD2 TRBV28 NA TRBJ2-6